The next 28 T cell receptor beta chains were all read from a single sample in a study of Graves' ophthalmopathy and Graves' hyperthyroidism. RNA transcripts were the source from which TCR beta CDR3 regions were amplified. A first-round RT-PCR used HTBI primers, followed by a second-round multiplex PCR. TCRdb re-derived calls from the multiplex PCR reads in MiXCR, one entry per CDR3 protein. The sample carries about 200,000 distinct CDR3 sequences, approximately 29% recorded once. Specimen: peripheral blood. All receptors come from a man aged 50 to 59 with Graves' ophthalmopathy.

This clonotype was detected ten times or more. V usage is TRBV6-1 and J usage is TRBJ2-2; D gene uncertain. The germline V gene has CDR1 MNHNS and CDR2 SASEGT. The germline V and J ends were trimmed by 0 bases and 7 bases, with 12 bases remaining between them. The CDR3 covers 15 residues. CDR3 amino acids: CASSEARRTGGELFF. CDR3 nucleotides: TGTGCCAGCAGTGAAGCGCGCAGGACGGGCGGGGAGCTGTTTTTT.

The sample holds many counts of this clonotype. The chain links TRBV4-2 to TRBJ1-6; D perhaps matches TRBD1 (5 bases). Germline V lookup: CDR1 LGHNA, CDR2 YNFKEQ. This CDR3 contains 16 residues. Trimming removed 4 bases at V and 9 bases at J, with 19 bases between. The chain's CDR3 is CASSPRPLGGSSPLHF. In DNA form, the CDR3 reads TGTGCCAGCAGCCCAAGACCCCTTGGGGGGAGTTCACCCCTCCACTTT.

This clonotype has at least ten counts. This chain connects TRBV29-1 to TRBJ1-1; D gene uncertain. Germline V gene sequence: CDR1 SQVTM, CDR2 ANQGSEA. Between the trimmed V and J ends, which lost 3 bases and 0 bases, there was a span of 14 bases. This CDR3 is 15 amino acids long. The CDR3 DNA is TGCAGCGTTGACCCCCGTCCCATTATGAACACTGAAGCTTTCTTT. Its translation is CSVDPRPIMNTEAFF.

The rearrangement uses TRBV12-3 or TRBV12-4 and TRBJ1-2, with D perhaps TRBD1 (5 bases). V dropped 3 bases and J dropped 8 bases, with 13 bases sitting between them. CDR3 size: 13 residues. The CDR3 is CASSLGVSSGYTF. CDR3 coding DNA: TGTGCCAGCAGTTTGGGGGTCTCAAGCGGCTACACCTTC.

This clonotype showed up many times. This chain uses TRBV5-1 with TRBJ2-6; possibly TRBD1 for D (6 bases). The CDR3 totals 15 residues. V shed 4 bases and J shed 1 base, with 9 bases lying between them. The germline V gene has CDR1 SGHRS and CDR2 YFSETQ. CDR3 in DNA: TGCGCCAGCAGCGGTCAGGGGTCTGGGGCCAACGTCCTGACTTTC. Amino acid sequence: CASSGQGSGANVLTF.

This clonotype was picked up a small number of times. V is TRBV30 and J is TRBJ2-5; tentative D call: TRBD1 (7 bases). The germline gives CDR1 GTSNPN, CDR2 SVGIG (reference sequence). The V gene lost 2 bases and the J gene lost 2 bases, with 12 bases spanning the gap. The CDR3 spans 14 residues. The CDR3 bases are TGTGCCTGGAGTCGGGACAGCGGGCAAGAGACCCAGTACTTC. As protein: CAWSRDSGQETQYF.

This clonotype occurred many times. CDR3 in amino acids: CASSPRTEGTGNTIYF. The CDR3 DNA is TGTGCCAGCAGTCCCAGGACCGAGGGTACCGGAAACACCATATATTTT. V usage is TRBV6-1 and J usage is TRBJ1-3, with D unresolved. V was cut by 5 bases and J by 4 bases, with 18 bases left in between. This CDR3 has 16 residues. Germline CDR1 reads MNHNS; CDR2 reads SASEGT.

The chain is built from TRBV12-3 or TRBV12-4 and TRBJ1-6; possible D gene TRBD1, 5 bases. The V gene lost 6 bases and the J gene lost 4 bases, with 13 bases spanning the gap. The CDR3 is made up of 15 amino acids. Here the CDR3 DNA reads TGTGCCAGCAGCGTGGGACGGCTTTATAATTCACCCCTCCACTTT. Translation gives CASSVGRLYNSPLHF.

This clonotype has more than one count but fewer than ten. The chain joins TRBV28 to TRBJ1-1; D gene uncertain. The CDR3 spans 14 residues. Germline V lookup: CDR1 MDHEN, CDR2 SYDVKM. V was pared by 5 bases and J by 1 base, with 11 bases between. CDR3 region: CASSPPERNTEAFF. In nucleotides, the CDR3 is TGTGCCAGCAGTCCACCGGAAAGGAACACTGAAGCTTTCTTT.

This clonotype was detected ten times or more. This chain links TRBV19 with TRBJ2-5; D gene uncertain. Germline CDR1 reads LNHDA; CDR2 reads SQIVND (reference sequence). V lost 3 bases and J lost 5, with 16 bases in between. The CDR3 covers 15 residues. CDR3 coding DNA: TGTGCCAGTAGTATGGTTCCCTACGAACGGGAGACCCAGTACTTC. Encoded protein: CASSMVPYERETQYF.

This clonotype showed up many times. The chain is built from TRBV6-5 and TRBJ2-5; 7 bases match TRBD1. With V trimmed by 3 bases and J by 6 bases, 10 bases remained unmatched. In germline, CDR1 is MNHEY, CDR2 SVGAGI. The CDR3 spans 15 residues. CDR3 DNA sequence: TGTGCCAGCAGTTATGACAGGGAATTTATAAAGACCCAGTACTTC. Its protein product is CASSYDREFIKTQYF.

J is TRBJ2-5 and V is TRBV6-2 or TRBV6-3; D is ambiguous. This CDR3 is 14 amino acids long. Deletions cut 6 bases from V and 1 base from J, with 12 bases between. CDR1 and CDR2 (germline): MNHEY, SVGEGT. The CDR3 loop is CASRPWAGQETQYF. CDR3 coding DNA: TGTGCCAGCAGACCCTGGGCAGGCCAAGAGACCCAGTACTTC.

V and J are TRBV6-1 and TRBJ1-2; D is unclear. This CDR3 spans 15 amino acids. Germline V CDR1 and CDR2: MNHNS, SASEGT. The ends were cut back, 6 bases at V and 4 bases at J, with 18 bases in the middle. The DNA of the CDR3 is TGTGCCAGCAGCCCCCCCTTTACTATGAGCTATGGCTACACCTTC. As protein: CASSPPFTMSYGYTF.

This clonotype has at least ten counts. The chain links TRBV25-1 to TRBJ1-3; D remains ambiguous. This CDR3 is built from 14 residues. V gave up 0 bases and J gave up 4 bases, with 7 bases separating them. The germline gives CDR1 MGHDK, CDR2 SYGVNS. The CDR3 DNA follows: TGTGCCAGCAGTGAATACGGGGAGGGAAACACCATATATTTT. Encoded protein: CASSEYGEGNTIYF. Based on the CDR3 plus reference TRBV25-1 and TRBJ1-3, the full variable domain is EADIYQTPRYLVIGTGKKITLECSQTMGHDKMYWYQQDPGMELHLIHYSYGVNSTEKGDLSSESTVSRIRTEHFPLTLESARPSHTSQYLCASSEYGEGNTIYFGEGSWLTVV.

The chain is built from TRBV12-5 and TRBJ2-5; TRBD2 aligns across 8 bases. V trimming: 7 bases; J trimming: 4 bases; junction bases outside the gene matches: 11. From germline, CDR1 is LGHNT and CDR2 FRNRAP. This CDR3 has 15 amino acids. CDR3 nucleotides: TGTGCTAGTGCTGGGGCGGGAGGAGAAAGAGAGACCCAGTACTTC. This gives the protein CASAGAGGERETQYF.

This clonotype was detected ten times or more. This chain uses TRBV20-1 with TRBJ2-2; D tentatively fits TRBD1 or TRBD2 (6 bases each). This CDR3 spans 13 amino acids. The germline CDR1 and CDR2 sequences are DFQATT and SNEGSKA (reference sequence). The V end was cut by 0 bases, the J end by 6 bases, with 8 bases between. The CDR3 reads CSARDRGAGELFF. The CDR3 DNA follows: TGCAGTGCTAGAGATAGGGGGGCCGGGGAGCTGTTTTTT.

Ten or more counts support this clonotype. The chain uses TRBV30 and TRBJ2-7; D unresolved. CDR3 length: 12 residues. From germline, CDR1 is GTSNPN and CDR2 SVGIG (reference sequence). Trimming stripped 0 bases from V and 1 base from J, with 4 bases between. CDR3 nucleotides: TGTGCCTGGAGTGTAAGGTCCTACGAGCAGTACTTC. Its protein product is CAWSVRSYEQYF.

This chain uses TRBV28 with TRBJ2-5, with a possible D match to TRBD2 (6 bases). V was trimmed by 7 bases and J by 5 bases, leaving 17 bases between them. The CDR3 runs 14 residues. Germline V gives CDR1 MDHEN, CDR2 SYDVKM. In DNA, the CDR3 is TGTGCCAGCACCTCCCCAACTGGGGGGGAGACCCAGTACTTC. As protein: CASTSPTGGETQYF. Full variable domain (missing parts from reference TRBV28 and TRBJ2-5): DVKVTQSSRYLVKRTGEKVFLECVQDMDHENMFWYRQDPGLGLRLIYFSYDVKMKEKGDIPEGYSVSREKKERFSLILESASTNQTSMYLCASTSPTGGETQYFGPGTRLLVL.

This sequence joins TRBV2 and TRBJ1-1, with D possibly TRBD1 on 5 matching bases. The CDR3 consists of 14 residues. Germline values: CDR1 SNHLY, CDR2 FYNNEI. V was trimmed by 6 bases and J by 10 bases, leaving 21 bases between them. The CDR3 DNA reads TGTGCCAGCAGGGTGGAGGGGAGAGGGGCCCGAGCTTTCTTT. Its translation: CASRVEGRGARAFF.

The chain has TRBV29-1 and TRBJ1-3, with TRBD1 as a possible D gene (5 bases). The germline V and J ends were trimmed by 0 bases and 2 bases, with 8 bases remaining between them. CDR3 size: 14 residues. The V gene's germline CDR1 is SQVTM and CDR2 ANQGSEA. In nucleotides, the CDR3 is TGCAGCGTTGAAGAGGCAGGGACTGGAAACACCATATATTTT. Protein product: CSVEEAGTGNTIYF.

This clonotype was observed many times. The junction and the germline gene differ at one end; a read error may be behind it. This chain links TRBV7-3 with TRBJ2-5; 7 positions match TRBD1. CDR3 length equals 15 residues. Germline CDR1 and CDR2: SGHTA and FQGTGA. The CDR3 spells CASSLQGQVQETQCF. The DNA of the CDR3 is TGTGCCAGCAGCTTACAAGGACAGGTCCAAGAGACCCAGTGCTTC. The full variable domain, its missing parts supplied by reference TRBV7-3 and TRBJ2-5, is GAGVSQTPSNKVTEKGKYVELRCDPISGHTALYWYRQSLGQGPEFLIYFQGTGAADDSGLPNDRFFAVRPEGSVSTLKIQRTERGDSAVYLCASSLQGQVQETQCFGPGTRLLVL.

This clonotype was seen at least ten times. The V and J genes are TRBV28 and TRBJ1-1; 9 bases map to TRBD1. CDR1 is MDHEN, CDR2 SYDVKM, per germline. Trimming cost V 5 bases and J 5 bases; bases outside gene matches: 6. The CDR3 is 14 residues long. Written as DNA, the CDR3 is TGTGCCAGCAGTCTGACAGGGGGGACGACTGAAGCTTTCTTT. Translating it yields CASSLTGGTTEAFF.

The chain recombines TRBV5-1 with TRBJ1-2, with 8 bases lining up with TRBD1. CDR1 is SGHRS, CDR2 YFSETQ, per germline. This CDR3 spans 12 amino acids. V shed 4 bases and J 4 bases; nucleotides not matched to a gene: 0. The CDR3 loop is CASSTGGYGYTF. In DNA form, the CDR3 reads TGCGCCAGCAGCACAGGGGGCTATGGCTACACCTTC.

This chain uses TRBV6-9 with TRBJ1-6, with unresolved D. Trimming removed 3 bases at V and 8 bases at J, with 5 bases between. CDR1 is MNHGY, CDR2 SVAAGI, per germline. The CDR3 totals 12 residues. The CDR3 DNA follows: TGTGCCAGCAGTTACCCCGATTCACCCCTCCACTTT. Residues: CASSYPDSPLHF.

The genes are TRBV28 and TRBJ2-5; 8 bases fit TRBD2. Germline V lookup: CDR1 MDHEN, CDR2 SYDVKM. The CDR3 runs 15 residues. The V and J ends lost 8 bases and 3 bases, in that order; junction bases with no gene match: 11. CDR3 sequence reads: CASRGTSGQKETQYF. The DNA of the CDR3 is TGTGCCAGCCGAGGGACTAGTGGGCAAAAAGAGACCCAGTACTTC.

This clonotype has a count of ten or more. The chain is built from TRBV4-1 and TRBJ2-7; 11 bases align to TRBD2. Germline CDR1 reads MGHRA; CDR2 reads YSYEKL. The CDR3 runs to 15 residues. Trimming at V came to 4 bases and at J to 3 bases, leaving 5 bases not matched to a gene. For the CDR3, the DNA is TGCGCCAGCAGCCTCCAAGGGACTAGCGGCTACGAGCAGTACTTC. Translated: CASSLQGTSGYEQYF.

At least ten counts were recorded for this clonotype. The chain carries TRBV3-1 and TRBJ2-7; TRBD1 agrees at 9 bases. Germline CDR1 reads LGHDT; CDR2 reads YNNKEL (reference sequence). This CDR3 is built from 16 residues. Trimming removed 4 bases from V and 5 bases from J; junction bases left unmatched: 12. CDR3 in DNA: TGTGCCAGCAGCCTCGCTGCACAGGGGGCCTTCCACGAGCAGTACTTC. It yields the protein CASSLAAQGAFHEQYF.

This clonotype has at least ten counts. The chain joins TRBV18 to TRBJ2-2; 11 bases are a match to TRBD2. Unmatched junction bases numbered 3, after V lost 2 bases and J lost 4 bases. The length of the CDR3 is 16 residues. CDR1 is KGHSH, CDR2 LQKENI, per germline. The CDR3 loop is CASSPTSGRFTGELFF. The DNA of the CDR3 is TGTGCCAGCTCACCAACTAGCGGGAGATTCACCGGGGAGCTGTTTTTT.